The TCR beta chain described here comes from a study of early T cells in non-severe SARS-CoV-2 infection. Study information: RNA in bulk from unsorted whole blood was sequenced, and chains were unpaired.

Germline lookup yields CDR1 SGHNT and CDR2 YYREEE (reference sequence). The CDR3 length is 13 residues. Trimming took 1 base from V and 1 from J, leaving 5 bases between them. Remarks on this clonotype: Antigen unknown.

Study-level results: CD4 and private specificities were missed by VDJdb matching, which favored anti-spike CD8 responses.

The TCR library protocol was used to attach unique molecular identifiers. These identifiers were attached to individual cDNA molecules. One entry per CDR3 protein results from TCRdb running MiXCR on the 5' RACE reads. The sample shows 71,000 or so distinct CDR3 sequences, 12% to 15% of them seen only once. The source material was whole blood. This chain joins TRBV5-4 and TRBJ2-5; D uncertain. The TCR sequence derives from an adult who was a healthcare worker with PCR-confirmed SARS-CoV-2 infection or an uninfected control (not recorded which). As DNA, the CDR3 is TGTGCCAGCAGCTTGAATCGCCAAGAGACCCAGTACTTC. This encodes CASSLNRQETQYF.